Each of the 6 T cell receptor beta chains below was sequenced from the same sample in a study of vaccination and CD4 T cells after COVID-19. These TCRs' antigens remain unknown. An Oncomine TCR Beta short-read assay was used to sequence the DNA from cultured CD4+ T cells. MiXCR, applied by TCRdb to the PCR reads, yields one record per CDR3 protein. The sample includes approximately 24,000 distinct CDR3 sequences, approximately 67% seen only once; the top ten take approximately 21%. As for treatment: approximately nine-day PBMC culture with coronavirus spike peptide pools or control peptides (ViraFEST assay). The sample here was CD4+ T cells from blood, cultured in vitro, taken after SARS-CoV-2 vaccination. These receptors originate from a human donor who received a COVID-19 vaccine.

J is TRBJ2-2 and V is TRBV6-1; TRBD2 might be the D (6 bases). This CDR3 spans 14 amino acids. Germline V lookup: CDR1 MNHNS, CDR2 SASEGT. Trimming stripped 7 bases from V and 7 bases from J, with 16 bases between. The CDR3 DNA is TGTGCCAGCAAACGCGGGACTTCCTTCGGGGAGCTGTTTTTT. It is translated as CASKRGTSFGELFF.

The CDR3 bases are TGCGCCAGCAGTCCAGACAACCAAGAGACCCAGTACTTC. Its translation is CASSPDNQETQYF. V and J are TRBV10-1 and TRBJ2-5, with unresolved D. Germline-derived CDR1 and CDR2 are WNHNN and SYGVQD (reference sequence). V was clipped by 5 bases and J by 0 bases, with 7 bases between them. This CDR3 has 13 residues.

V usage is TRBV20-1 and J usage is TRBJ2-5; 7 nucleotides align to TRBD2. In germline, CDR1 is DFQATT, CDR2 SNEGSKA (reference sequence). J was trimmed by 2 bases and V by 6 bases; bases with no gene match: 9. CDR3 length equals 14 residues. The CDR3 DNA reads as TGCAGTGCCTTTCTATCGGGGGGACAAGAGACCCAGTACTTC. Its translation is CSAFLSGGQETQYF.

J is TRBJ1-1 and V is TRBV20-1, with 10 bases that match TRBD1. Unmatched junction bases numbered 6, after V lost 3 bases and J lost 2 bases. The CDR3 loop spans 15 amino acids. CDR1 is DFQATT and CDR2 is SNEGSKA in the germline V gene (reference sequence). CDR3 DNA sequence: TGCAGTGCTAGTCGGGGGGACAGGGGAAACACTGAAGCTTTCTTT. Translation gives CSASRGDRGNTEAFF.

This clonotype turned up a few times. The chain links TRBV6-1 to TRBJ1-2; D may be TRBD1 (5 bases). Looked up from germline, CDR1 is MNHNS and CDR2 is SASEGT. Trimming shortened V by 3 bases and J by 1 base, and 6 bases separated the two germline ends. The CDR3 has 13 residues. DNA for the CDR3: TGTGCCAGCAGTGACAGGGTTAACTATGGCTACACCTTC. It specifies CASSDRVNYGYTF.

This chain joins TRBV18 and TRBJ2-7; unclear D gene. Looked up from germline, CDR1 is KGHSH and CDR2 is LQKENI. This CDR3 has 14 amino acids. Trimming shortened V by 2 bases and J by 3 bases, and 11 bases separated the two germline ends. The CDR3 DNA reads as TGTGCCAGCTCACCAAAAGAGGAATACTACGAGCAGTACTTC. It is translated as CASSPKEEYYEQYF. The entire variable domain, with the rest obtained from reference TRBV18 and TRBJ2-7, is as follows: NAGVMQNPRHLVRRRGQEARLRCSPMKGHSHVYWYRQLPEEGLKFMVYLQKENIIDESGMPKERFSAEFPKEGPSILRIQQVVRGDSAAYFCASSPKEEYYEQYFGPGTRLTVT.